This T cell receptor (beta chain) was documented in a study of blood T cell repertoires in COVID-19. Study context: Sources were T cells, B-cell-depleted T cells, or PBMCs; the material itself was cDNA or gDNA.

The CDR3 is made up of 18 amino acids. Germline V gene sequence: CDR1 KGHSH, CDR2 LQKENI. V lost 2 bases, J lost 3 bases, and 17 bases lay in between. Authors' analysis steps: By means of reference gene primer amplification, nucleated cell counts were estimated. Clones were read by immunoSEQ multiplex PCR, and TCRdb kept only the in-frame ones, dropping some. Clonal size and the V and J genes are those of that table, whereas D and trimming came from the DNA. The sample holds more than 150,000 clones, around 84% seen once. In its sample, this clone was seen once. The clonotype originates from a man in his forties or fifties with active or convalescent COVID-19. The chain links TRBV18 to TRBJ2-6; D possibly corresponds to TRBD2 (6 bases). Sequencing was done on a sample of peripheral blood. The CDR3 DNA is TGTGCCAGCTCACCAGTGGGTTGGAGGGGACTTGGGGCCAACGTCCTGACTTTC. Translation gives CASSPVGWRGLGANVLTF.